This T cell receptor (beta chain) emerged from a study of blood T cell repertoires in COVID-19. Study-level background: From T cells, B-cell-depleted T cells, or PBMCs came the material, which was cDNA or gDNA.

The protocol was immunoSEQ multiplex PCR, while the TCRdb copy is restricted to in-frame clones and leaves out a portion. The data hold about 270,000 clones, with roughly nine tenths observed a single time. The germline V and J ends were trimmed by 7 bases and 10 bases, with 14 bases remaining between them. There are 13 residues in the CDR3. Per germline, CDR1 LNHDA and CDR2 SQIVND (reference sequence). The origin of this receptor is a woman under 40 with COVID-19, enrolled during active disease. Sequenced material: peripheral blood. The chain employs TRBV19 and TRBJ1-6, with D maybe TRBD1 (6 bases). This chain's CDR3 is CASNYQGHSPLHF. The CDR3 bases are TGTGCCAGTAACTATCAGGGGCACTCACCCCTCCACTTT.